Sequencing of this T cell receptor (beta chain) was carried out in a study of blood T cell repertoires in COVID-19. This CDR3 comprises 15 residues. Germline CDR1 reads MNHEY; CDR2 reads SMNVEV (reference sequence). V lost 1 base, J lost 4 bases, and 5 bases stayed unmatched. Per the original data handling: Amplifying reference gene primers gave estimates of nucleated cell counts. Produced via immunoSEQ multiplex PCR; TCRdb's table is partial and in-frame only. Clone size and V and J calls were adopted from that table, with D and trimming inferred from the DNA. Among around 130,000 clones listed, 85% to 90% were seen once.

This sequence joins TRBV27 and TRBJ2-3, with 7 bases fitting TRBD2. This sequence was found in a man aged 45-65 years with active or convalescent COVID-19. The sample was peripheral blood. CDR3 in DNA: TGTGCCAGCAGTTTATTTGGCGGGAGATCAGATACGCAGTATTTT. Translating gives CASSLFGGRSDTQYF.